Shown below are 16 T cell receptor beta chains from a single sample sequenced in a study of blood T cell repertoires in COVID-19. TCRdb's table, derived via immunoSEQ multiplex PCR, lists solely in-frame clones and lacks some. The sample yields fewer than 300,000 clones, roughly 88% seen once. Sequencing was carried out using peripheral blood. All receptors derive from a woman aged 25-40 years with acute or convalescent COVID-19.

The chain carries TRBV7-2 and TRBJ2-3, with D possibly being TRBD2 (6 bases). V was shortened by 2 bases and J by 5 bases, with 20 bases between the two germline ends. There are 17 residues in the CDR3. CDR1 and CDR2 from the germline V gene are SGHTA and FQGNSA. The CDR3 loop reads CASSLNVGGRVGDTQYF. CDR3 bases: TGTGCCAGCAGCTTAAACGTGGGAGGCCGGGTCGGAGATACGCAGTATTTT.

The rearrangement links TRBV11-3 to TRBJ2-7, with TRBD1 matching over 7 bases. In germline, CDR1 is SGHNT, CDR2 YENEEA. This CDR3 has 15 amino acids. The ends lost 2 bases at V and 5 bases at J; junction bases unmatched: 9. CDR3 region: CASSLPGQVPHEQYF. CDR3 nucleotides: TGTGCCAGCAGCTTACCTGGACAGGTCCCTCACGAGCAGTACTTC.

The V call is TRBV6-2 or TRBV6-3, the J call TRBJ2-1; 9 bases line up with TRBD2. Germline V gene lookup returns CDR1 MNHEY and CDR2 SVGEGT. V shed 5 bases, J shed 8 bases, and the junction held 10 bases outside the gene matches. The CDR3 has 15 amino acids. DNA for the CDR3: TGTGCCAGCAGTGACGCGGGAGGGCCTGGGGATGAGCAGTTCTTC. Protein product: CASSDAGGPGDEQFF.

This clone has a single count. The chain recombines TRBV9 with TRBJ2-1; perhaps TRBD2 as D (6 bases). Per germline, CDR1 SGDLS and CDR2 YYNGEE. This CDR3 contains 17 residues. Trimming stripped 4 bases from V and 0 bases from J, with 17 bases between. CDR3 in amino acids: CASSLRAGGSSYNEQFF. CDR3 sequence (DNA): TGTGCCAGCAGCCTACGAGCTGGGGGGAGCTCCTACAATGAGCAGTTCTTC.

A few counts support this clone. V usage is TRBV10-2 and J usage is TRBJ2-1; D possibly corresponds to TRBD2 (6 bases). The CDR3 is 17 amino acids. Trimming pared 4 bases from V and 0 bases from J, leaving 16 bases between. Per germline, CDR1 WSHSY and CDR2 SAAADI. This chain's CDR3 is CASSVAGTRRSYNEQFF. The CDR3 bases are TGCGCCAGCAGTGTAGCCGGGACTCGTCGCTCCTACAATGAGCAGTTCTTC.

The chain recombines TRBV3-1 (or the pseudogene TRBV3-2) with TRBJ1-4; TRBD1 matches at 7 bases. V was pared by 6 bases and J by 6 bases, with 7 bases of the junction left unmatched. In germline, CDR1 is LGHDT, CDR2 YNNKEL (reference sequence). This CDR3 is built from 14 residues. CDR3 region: CASSRGTEDEKLFF. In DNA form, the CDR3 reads TGTGCCAGCAGTCGTGGGACAGAGGATGAAAAACTGTTTTTT.

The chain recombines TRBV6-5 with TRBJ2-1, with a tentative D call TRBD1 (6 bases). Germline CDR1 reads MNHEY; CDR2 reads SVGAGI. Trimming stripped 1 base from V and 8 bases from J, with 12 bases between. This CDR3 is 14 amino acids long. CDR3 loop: CASSYLDSRYEQFF. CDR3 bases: TGTGCCAGCAGTTACTTGGACAGCCGATATGAGCAGTTCTTC.

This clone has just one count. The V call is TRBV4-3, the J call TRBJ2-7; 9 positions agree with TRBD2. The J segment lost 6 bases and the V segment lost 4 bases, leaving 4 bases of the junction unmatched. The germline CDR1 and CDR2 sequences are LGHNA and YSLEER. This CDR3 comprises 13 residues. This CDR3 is CASSRGLAFEQYF. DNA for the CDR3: TGCGCCAGCAGCCGTGGACTAGCGTTCGAGCAGTACTTC.

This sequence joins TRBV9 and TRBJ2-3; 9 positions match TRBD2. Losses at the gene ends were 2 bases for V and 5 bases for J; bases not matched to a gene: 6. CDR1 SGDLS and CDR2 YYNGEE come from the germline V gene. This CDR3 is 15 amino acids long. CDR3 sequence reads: CASSVAGGRGDTQYF. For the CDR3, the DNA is TGTGCCAGCAGCGTCGCGGGAGGGAGGGGAGATACGCAGTATTTT.

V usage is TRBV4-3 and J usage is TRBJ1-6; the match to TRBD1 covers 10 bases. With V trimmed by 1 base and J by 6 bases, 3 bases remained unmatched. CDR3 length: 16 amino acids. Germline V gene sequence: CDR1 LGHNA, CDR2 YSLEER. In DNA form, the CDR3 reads TGCGCCAGCAGCCAAGCGGGGGACAGGGGTAATTCACCCCTCCACTTT. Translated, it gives CASSQAGDRGNSPLHF.

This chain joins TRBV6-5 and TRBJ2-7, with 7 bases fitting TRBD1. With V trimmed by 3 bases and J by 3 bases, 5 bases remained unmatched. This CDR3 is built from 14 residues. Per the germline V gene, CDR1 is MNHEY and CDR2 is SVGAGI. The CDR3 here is CASSYGTALYEQYF. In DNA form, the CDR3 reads TGTGCCAGCAGTTATGGGACAGCCCTCTACGAGCAGTACTTC.

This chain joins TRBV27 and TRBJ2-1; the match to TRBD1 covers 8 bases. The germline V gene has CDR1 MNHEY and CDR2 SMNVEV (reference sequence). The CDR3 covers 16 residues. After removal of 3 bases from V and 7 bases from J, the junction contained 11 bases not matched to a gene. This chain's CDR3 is CASSLLGTGLLNEQFF. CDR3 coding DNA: TGTGCCAGCAGTTTGTTAGGGACAGGCCTTTTGAATGAGCAGTTCTTC.

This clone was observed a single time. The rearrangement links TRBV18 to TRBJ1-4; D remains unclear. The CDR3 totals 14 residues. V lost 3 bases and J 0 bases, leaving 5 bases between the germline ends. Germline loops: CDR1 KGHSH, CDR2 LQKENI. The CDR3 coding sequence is TGTGCCAGCTCACCTGCGGCAACTAATGAAAAACTGTTTTTT. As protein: CASSPAATNEKLFF.

The CDR3 coding sequence is TGTGCCAGCAGTTACCGGGCGGGGAACACCGGGGAGCTGTTTTTT. Its translation is CASSYRAGNTGELFF. The gene calls are TRBV6-2 or TRBV6-3 and TRBJ1-3, with D possibly TRBD2 on 5 matching bases. The J call may be incorrect, as the DNA end agrees better with TRBJ2-2. This CDR3 has 15 residues. Germline V gene sequence: CDR1 MNHEY, CDR2 SVGEGT.

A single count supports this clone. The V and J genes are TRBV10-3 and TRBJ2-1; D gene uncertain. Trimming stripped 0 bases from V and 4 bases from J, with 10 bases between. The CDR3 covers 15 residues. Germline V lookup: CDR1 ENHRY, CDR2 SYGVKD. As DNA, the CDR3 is TGTGCCATCAGTGAGTCGTCTCAACTTTACAATGAGCAGTTCTTC. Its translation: CAISESSQLYNEQFF.

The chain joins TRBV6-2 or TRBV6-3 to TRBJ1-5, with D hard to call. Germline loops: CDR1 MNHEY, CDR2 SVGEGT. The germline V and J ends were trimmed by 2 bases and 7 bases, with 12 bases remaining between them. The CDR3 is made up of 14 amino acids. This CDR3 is CASSYRGIGQPQHF. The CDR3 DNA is TGTGCCAGCAGTTACCGAGGGATAGGGCAGCCCCAGCATTTT.